A single sample is the source of the 28 T cell receptor beta chains below, sequenced in a study of CXCR3-negative and CXCR3-positive naive CD8 T cells. These receptors' antigens are unknown. Whole-study findings and limits: In CXCR3-positive naive cells, the TRB CDR3s were more hydrophobic than in CXCR3-negative naive cells.

UMI labels and 5' RACE were used to prepare the TRB cDNA libraries. From the 5' RACE reads, TCRdb lists one entry per CDR3 protein and no DNA. Its clone listing holds about 98,000 distinct CDR3 sequences. What was sequenced was naive CXCR3+ CD8+ T cells from blood. Subset indicated: CD45RO-CCR7+CD27+CD95- naive CD8+ T cells expressing CXCR3 (TNR3+). The receptor set was obtained from a human donor in good health. Some clones in this sample may be carry-over from other donors' samples.

The chain couples TRBV12-3 or TRBV12-4 to TRBJ1-1; no DNA is available, so the TRBD1 call from TCRdb remains unchecked. The CDR3 consists of 15 residues. The CDR3 protein is CASSLSFDRETEAFF.

The chain has TRBV4-3 and TRBJ2-7; TCRdb lists TRBD1, though no DNA is available to test this call. Germline CDR1 LGHNA, CDR2 YSLEER. This CDR3 comprises 16 residues. CDR3 region: CASSWDGYRLSYEQYF.

This chain's CDR3 is CSAKDTNTGELFF. The gene calls are TRBV29-1 and TRBJ2-2. Looked up from germline, CDR1 is SQVTM and CDR2 is ANQGSEA. This CDR3 is 13 amino acids long.

The J gene is TRBJ2-3, the V gene TRBV7-3; with no DNA, the TCRdb D assignment of TRBD1 cannot be verified. Germline V CDR1 and CDR2: SGHTA, FQGTGA. There are 16 residues in the CDR3. The CDR3 spells CASSWVGTGPTDTQYF.

The V gene is TRBV4-3, the J gene TRBJ2-2. CDR1 is LGHNA, CDR2 YSLEER, per germline. The CDR3 contains 16 residues. The CDR3 region is CASSQDWADNTGELFF.

The chain combines TRBV21-1 with TRBJ2-7. TRBV21-1 is shown as a pseudogene. This CDR3 has 13 amino acids. The CDR3 here is CASSKEDPYEQYF.

The V call is TRBV4-3, the J call TRBJ2-7. Germline CDR1 reads LGHNA; CDR2 reads YSLEER. This CDR3 is 13 amino acids long. CDR3 in amino acids: CASSQVMGDEQYF.

The chain has TRBV4-3 and TRBJ2-7; TCRdb selects TRBD2, and the lack of DNA leaves this call unchecked. This CDR3 comprises 16 residues. Germline V CDR1 and CDR2: LGHNA, YSLEER. This CDR3 reads CASSPTRWGVAYEQYF.

The J gene is TRBJ2-2, the V gene TRBV4-3; without DNA, the TCRdb call of TRBD1 cannot be checked. The germline V gene encodes CDR1 LGHNA and CDR2 YSLEER. The CDR3 has 16 amino acids. CDR3 protein: CASSQDAPKNTGELFF.

V is TRBV4-1 and J is TRBJ2-1; lacking DNA, the TRBD1 call made by TCRdb goes unchecked. The CDR3 sequence is 15 residues long. Germline CDR1 is MGHRA and CDR2 is YSYEKL. CDR3 sequence reads: CASSQVTGARNEQFF.

The V gene is TRBV11-2, the J gene TRBJ2-5; as DNA is missing, the TRBD1 call by TCRdb cannot be tested. The CDR3 loop spans 13 amino acids. CDR1 SGHAT and CDR2 FQNNGV come from the germline V gene. This chain's CDR3 is CASSLWTGETQYF.

This chain uses TRBV29-1 with TRBJ2-7. CDR3 size: 12 residues. Germline V CDR1 and CDR2: SQVTM, ANQGSEA. The CDR3 loop reads CSVVGRFYEQYF.

The genes are TRBV6-5 and TRBJ2-7; TCRdb's D call of TRBD1 is untestable without DNA. The germline V gene has CDR1 MNHEY and CDR2 SVGAGI. The CDR3 has 16 residues. The CDR3 is CASSYTLPDRFYEQYF.

The V gene is TRBV6-1, the J gene TRBJ2-7. Germline CDR1 MNHNS, CDR2 SASEGT. The CDR3 runs to 14 residues. Here the CDR3 reads CASSEALNSYEQYF.

This chain connects TRBV5-1 to TRBJ2-7; checking the TCRdb D call of TRBD2 is not possible without DNA. Germline CDR1 and CDR2: SGHRS and YFSETQ. The CDR3 spans 16 residues. Here the CDR3 reads CASSLAGQGPSYEQYF.

The rearrangement links TRBV6-2 or TRBV6-3 to TRBJ2-7; checking the TCRdb D call of TRBD1 is not possible without DNA. The CDR3 contains 15 residues. CDR1 is MNHEY and CDR2 is SVGEGT in the germline V gene. CDR3: CASRFLGTEAYEQYF.

The CDR3 here is CASSVGSGTNYEQYF. This sequence joins TRBV9 and TRBJ2-7; TCRdb outputs TRBD2, but without DNA this stays unchecked. Germline loops: CDR1 SGDLS, CDR2 YYNGEE. The CDR3 runs to 15 residues.

The rearrangement joins TRBV29-1 to TRBJ1-2. The germline V gene encodes CDR1 SQVTM and CDR2 ANQGSEA. CDR3 length: 12 residues. The CDR3 reads CSVEDGDYGYTF.

CDR3: CASSSSWEQFF. V gene TRBV5-1 combines with J gene TRBJ2-1. The CDR3 has 11 residues. The germline V gene has CDR1 SGHRS and CDR2 YFSETQ.

The chain is built from TRBV7-3 and TRBJ2-3. CDR3 length equals 15 residues. Germline assignment: CDR1 SGHTA and CDR2 FQGTGA. CDR3 sequence: CASSVGLSSTDTQYF.

The chain combines TRBV29-1 with TRBJ2-7; TCRdb's D call of TRBD1 is untestable without DNA. Germline-derived CDR1 and CDR2 are SQVTM and ANQGSEA. The CDR3 covers 13 residues. The CDR3 spells CSVAPPYSDEQYF.

The J gene is TRBJ1-6, the V gene TRBV7-6. The CDR3 sequence is 17 residues long. Germline CDR1 SGHVS, CDR2 FNYEAQ. The chain's CDR3 is CASSSGRGLEYNSPLHF.

V gene TRBV9 combines with J gene TRBJ2-5; there is no DNA to check the TCRdb D call of TRBD1. CDR1 and CDR2 from the germline V gene are SGDLS and YYNGEE. The CDR3 length is 15 residues. CDR3 region: CASSGGHRRQETQYF.

The V call is TRBV7-9, the J call TRBJ2-7. The length of the CDR3 is 15 residues. The V gene's germline CDR1 is SEHNR and CDR2 FQNEAQ (reference sequence). This chain's CDR3 is CASSPRSDGTYEQYF.

The genes are TRBV6-2 or TRBV6-3 and TRBJ1-5; no DNA is available, so the TRBD1 call from TCRdb remains unchecked. Germline CDR1 reads MNHEY; CDR2 reads SVGEGT. The CDR3 consists of 13 residues. CDR3 amino acids: CASSPGAHQPQHF.

CDR3 protein: CASSFPEQGINQPQHF. The chain recombines TRBV7-8 with TRBJ1-5; the TRBD1 assignment by TCRdb is unverifiable without DNA. Germline CDR1 reads SGHVS; CDR2 reads FQNEAQ. The CDR3 extends over 16 amino acids.

The rearrangement uses TRBV30 and TRBJ1-1; TCRdb proposes TRBD1, but this gene call is untestable without DNA. The germline gives CDR1 GTSNPN, CDR2 SVGIG (reference sequence). This CDR3 has 15 residues. The CDR3 region is CAWSPRDRGHTEAFF. Full variable domain (outside the CDR3, taken from reference TRBV30 and TRBJ1-1): SQTIHQWPATLVQPVGSPLSLECTVEGTSNPNLYWYRQAAGRGLQLLFYSVGIGQISSEVPQNLSASRPQDRQFILSSKKLLLSDSGFYLCAWSPRDRGHTEAFFGQGTRLTVV.

The CDR3 is CAISESFGGSYNEQFF. The J gene is TRBJ2-1, the V gene TRBV10-3. The CDR3 is made up of 16 amino acids. The germline V gene has CDR1 ENHRY and CDR2 SYGVKD.